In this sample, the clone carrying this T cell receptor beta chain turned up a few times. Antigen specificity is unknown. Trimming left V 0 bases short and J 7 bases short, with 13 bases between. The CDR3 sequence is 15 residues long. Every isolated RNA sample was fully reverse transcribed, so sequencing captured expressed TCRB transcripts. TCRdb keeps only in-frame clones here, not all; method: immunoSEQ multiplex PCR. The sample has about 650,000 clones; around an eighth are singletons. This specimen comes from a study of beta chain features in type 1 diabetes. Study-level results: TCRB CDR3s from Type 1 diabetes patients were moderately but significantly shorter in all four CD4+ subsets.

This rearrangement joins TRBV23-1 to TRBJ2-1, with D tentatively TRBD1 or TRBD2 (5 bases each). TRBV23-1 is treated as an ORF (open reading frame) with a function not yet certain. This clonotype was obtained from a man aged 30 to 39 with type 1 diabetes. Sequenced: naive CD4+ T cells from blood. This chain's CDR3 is CASSQSGPLGNEQFF. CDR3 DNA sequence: TGCGCCAGCAGTCAATCGGGGCCACTAGGAAATGAGCAGTTCTTC.